Listed below are T cell receptor beta chains from one sample, sequenced in a study of PD-1 and CTLA-4 blockade in melanoma. TCRdb keeps only in-frame clones here, not all; method: immunoSEQ multiplex PCR. The table includes 20,000 or so clones, approximately 90% detected once. The source was CD8+ T cells from peripheral blood, collected before anti-PD-1 treatment. Every receptor here comes from a human donor with melanoma. The CDR3 runs from the conserved cysteine through the conserved F or W. A D gene is named only where the DNA matches it firmly. Where a row states a size, it is once, few, many or the class of an expanded clone; other rows omit it.

TRBJ1-1 few TRBV18 NA CASSPKGVNTEAFF TGTGCCAGCTCACCAAAGGGGGTGAACACTGAAGCTTTCTTT
TRBJ1-2 NA TRBV10-3 NA CAISEGDYGYTF TGTGCCATCAGTGAGGGGGACTATGGCTACACCTTC
TRBJ2-7 NA TRBV28 NA CASSLTGDAYEQYF TGTGCCAGCAGTTTAACAGGAGATGCCTACGAGCAGTACTTC
TRBJ1-6 NA TRBV2 TRBD1 CASRDDRGPRNGNSPLHF TGTGCCAGCAGGGACGACAGGGGGCCTCGAAATGGTAATTCACCCCTCCACTTT
TRBJ1-2 NA TRBV2 NA CASSEIRANYGYTF TGTGCCAGCAGTGAAATAAGAGCTAACTATGGCTACACCTTC
TRBJ2-3 NA TRBV2 NA CASSDGQGGTDTQYF TGTGCCAGCAGTGACGGGCAGGGCGGCACAGATACGCAGTATTTT
TRBJ1-5 NA TRBV7-8 NA CASSLGYGQPQHF TGTGCCAGCAGCTTAGGCTACGGTCAGCCCCAGCATTTT
TRBJ2-7 once TRBV12-3/TRBV12-4 NA CASSFDSSYEQYF TGTGCCAGCAGTTTTGACAGCTCCTACGAGCAGTACTTC
TRBJ1-1 NA TRBV5-1 NA CASSLGGNTEAFF TGCGCCAGCAGCTTGGGGGGTAACACTGAAGCTTTCTTT
TRBJ1-4 once TRBV5-5 NA CASSQFPGSTNEKLFF TGTGCCAGCAGCCAATTTCCGGGGTCAACTAATGAAAAACTGTTTTTT